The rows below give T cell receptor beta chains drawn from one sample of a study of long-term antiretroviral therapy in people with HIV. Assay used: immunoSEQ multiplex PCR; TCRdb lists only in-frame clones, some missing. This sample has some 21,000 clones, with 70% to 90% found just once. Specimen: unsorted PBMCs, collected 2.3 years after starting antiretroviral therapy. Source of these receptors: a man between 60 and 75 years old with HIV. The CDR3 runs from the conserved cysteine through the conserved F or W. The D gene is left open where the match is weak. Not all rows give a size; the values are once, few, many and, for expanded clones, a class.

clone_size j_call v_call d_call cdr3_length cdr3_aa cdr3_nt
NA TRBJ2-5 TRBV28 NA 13 CASSLRAPGTQYF TGTGCCAGCAGCCTCAGGGCGCCAGGGACCCAGTACTTC
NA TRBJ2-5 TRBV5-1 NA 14 CASSRDGNQETQYF TGCGCCAGCAGCAGGGATGGAAACCAAGAGACCCAGTACTTC
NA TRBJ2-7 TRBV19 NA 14 CASSTRGFPYEQYF TGTGCCAGTAGTACCCGGGGCTTTCCCTACGAGCAGTACTTC
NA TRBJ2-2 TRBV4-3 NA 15 CASSQVYRDTGELFF TGCGCCAGCAGCCAAGTTTACCGGGACACCGGGGAGCTGTTTTTT
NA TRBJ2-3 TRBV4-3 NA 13 CASSQQGPDTQYF TGCGCCAGCAGCCAGCAGGGGCCAGATACGCAGTATTTT
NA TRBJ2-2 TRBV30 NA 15 CAWSRWAVNTGELFF TGTGCCTGGAGCCGATGGGCAGTAAACACCGGGGAGCTGTTTTTT
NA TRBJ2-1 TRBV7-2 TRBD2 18 CASSLRPGRAFRDNEQFF TGTGCCAGCAGCTTAAGACCCGGGAGGGCCTTTCGGGACAATGAGCAGTTCTTC
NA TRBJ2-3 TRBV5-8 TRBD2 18 CASSHGLAGAPSTDTQYF TGTGCCAGCAGCCACGGACTAGCGGGGGCCCCTAGCACAGATACGCAGTATTTT
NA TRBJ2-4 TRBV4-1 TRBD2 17 CASSQDGTSAPKNIQYF TGCGCCAGCAGCCAAGACGGGACTAGCGCCCCCAAAAACATTCAGTACTTC
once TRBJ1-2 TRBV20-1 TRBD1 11 CSAWGQGGYTF TGCAGTGCCTGGGGACAGGGCGGCTACACCTTC
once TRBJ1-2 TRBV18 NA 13 CASSPGFQYGYTF TGTGCCAGCTCACCAGGGTTTCAATATGGCTACACCTTC
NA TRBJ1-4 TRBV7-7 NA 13 CASSLGHNEKLFF TGTGCTAGCAGCTTAGGGCATAATGAAAAACTGTTTTTT
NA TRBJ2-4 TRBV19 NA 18 CATNRQGGGSGPGNIQYF TGTGCCACTAATCGACAGGGCGGGGGTTCGGGTCCGGGGAACATTCAGTACTTC
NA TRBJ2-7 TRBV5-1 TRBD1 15 CASSGSGQGAYEQYF TGCGCCAGCAGCGGCTCGGGACAGGGGGCCTACGAGCAGTACTTC
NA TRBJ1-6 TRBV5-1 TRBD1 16 CASSLVGGGNNSPLHF TGCGCCAGCAGCTTGGTAGGGGGCGGTAATAATTCACCCCTCCACTTT
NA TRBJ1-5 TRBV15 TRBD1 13 CATSSYRGQPQHF TGTGCCACCAGCAGCTACAGGGGTCAGCCCCAGCATTTT
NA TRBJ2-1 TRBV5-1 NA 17 CASRISSRGPPYNEQFF TGCGCCAGCAGGATCTCCTCCCGGGGGCCCCCCTACAATGAGCAGTTCTTC
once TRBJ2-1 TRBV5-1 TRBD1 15 CASSLGTGGLNEQFF TGCGCCAGCAGCTTGGGGACAGGGGGCTTAAATGAGCAGTTCTTC
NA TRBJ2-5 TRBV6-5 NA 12 CASSFDWGPQYF TGTGCCAGCAGTTTCGACTGGGGGCCCCAGTACTTC
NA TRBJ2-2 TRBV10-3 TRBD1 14 CAITGDRDTGELFF TGTGCCATCACAGGGGACAGGGACACCGGGGAGCTGTTTTTT
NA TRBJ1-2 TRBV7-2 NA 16 CASSLGNTGHLYGYTF TGTGCCAGCAGCTTAGGCAATACGGGGCACCTCTATGGCTACACCTTC
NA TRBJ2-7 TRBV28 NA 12 CASSLQAYEQYF TGTGCCAGCAGTTTACAAGCCTACGAGCAGTACTTC
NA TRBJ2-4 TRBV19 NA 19 CASSGDTLKPDLAKNIQYF TGTGCCAGTAGTGGGGATACCTTGAAACCTGATCTAGCCAAAAACATTCAGTACTTC
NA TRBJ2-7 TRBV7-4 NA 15 CASSSRDSGPYEQYF TGTGCCAGCAGCTCTCGCGATTCCGGCCCCTACGAGCAGTACTTC
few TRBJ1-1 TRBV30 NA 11 CAWSVFHEAFF TGTGCCTGGAGTGTATTCCATGAAGCTTTCTTT
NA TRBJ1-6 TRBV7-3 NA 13 CASRMSYNSPLHF TGTGCCAGCAGAATGAGCTATAATTCACCCCTCCACTTT
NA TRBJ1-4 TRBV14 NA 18 CASSQDLATNVFNEKLFF TGTGCCAGCAGCCAAGATCTGGCAACGAATGTCTTTAATGAAAAACTGTTTTTT
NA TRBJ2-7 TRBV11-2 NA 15 CASIDLQRPPAEQYF TGTGCCAGCATCGACTTACAGCGTCCGCCCGCGGAGCAGTACTTC
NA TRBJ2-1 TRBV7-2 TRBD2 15 CASSLLSSGSHEQFF TGTGCCAGCAGCTTATTATCTAGCGGGAGCCATGAGCAGTTCTTC
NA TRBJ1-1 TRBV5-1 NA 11 CASTLNTEAFF TGCGCCAGCACCCTCAACACTGAAGCTTTCTTT
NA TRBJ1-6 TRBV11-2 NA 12 CASVGHNSPLHF TGTGCCAGCGTCGGTCATAATTCACCCCTCCACTTT
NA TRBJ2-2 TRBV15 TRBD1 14 CATRGTANTGELFF TGTGCCACCAGGGGGACAGCGAACACCGGGGAGCTGTTTTTT
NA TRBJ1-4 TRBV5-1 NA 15 CASSAGRGSNEKLFF TGCGCCAGCAGCGCCGGGAGGGGATCTAATGAAAAACTGTTTTTT
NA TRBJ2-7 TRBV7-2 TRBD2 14 CASSRGGGLREQYF TGTGCCAGCAGCCGCGGGGGGGGCTTAAGGGAGCAGTACTTC
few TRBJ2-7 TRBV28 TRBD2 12 CASSAGGGEQYF TGTGCCAGTTCTGCGGGGGGAGGCGAGCAGTACTTC
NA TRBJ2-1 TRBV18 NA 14 CASSPDMGGNEQFF TGTGCCAGCTCACCAGATATGGGTGGCAATGAGCAGTTCTTC
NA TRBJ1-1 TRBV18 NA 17 CASSPSLPRGAGTEAFF TGTGCCAGCTCACCATCTCTGCCTCGGGGGGCGGGTACTGAAGCTTTCTTT
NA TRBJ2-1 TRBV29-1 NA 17 CSAPGRRQGGSYNEQFF TGCAGCGCCCCAGGTAGAAGGCAGGGGGGCTCCTACAATGAGCAGTTCTTC
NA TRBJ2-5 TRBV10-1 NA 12 CASGTGGETQYF TGCGCCAGCGGGACTGGCGGGGAGACCCAGTACTTC
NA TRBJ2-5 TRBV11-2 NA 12 CASSFLRETQYF TGTGCCAGCAGCTTCTTAAGAGAGACCCAGTACTTC
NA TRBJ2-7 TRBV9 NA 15 CASSVAAGTVYEQYF TGTGCCAGCAGCGTAGCAGCAGGTACCGTGTACGAGCAGTACTTC
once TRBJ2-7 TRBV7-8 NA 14 CASSPPTRSYEQYF TGTGCCAGCAGCCCCCCGACACGCTCCTACGAGCAGTACTTC
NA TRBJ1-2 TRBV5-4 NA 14 CASSPPEGIVGYTF TGTGCCAGCAGCCCCCCGGAGGGGATCGTTGGCTACACCTTC
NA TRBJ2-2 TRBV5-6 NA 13 CASSLGNTGELFF TGTGCCAGCAGCTTGGGCAACACCGGGGAGCTGTTTTTT
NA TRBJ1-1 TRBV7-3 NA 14 CASSPAWGITEAFF TGTGCCAGCAGCCCAGCGTGGGGAATCACTGAAGCTTTCTTT
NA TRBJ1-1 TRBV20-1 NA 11 CSASDGTEAFF TGCAGTGCTAGTGACGGCACTGAAGCTTTCTTT
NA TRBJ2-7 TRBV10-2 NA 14 CASSESGRQAEQYF TGCGCCAGCAGTGAGTCGGGTCGACAGGCGGAGCAGTACTTC
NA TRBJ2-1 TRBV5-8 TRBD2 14 CASKKLAGNNEQFF TGTGCCAGCAAAAAACTAGCGGGAAACAATGAGCAGTTCTTC
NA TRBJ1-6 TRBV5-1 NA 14 CASSLRRDNSPLHF TGCGCCAGCAGCCTGAGGAGGGATAATTCACCCCTCCACTTT
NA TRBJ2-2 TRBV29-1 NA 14 CSVGGLGRDGELFF TGCAGCGTTGGGGGTCTGGGGCGCGACGGGGAGCTGTTTTTT
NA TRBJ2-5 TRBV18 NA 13 CASSTGAAETQYF TGTGCCAGCTCAACCGGTGCGGCAGAGACCCAGTACTTC
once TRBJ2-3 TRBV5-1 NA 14 CASSLPGQADTQYF TGCGCCAGCAGCTTGCCAGGGCAGGCAGATACGCAGTATTTT
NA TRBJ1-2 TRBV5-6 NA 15 CASTKGEFYHYGYTF TGTGCCAGCACCAAAGGAGAATTTTATCACTATGGCTACACCTTC
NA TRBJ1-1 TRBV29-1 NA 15 CSVELYVQENTEAFF TGCAGCGTTGAGTTGTACGTCCAAGAAAACACTGAAGCTTTCTTT
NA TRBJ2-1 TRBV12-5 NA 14 CASGLGTTGHEQFF TGTGCTAGTGGTTTGGGGACCACCGGCCATGAGCAGTTCTTC
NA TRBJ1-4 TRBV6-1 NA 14 CASTQGSTNEKLFF TGTGCCAGCACTCAAGGGTCGACTAATGAAAAACTGTTTTTT
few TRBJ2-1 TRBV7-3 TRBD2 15 CASSLVLAGENEQFF TGTGCCAGCAGCTTAGTACTAGCGGGAGAGAATGAGCAGTTCTTC
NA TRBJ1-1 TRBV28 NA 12 CASGDQGSRAFF TGTGCCAGCGGGGATCAGGGCAGCCGCGCTTTCTTT
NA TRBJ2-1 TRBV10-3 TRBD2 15 CAISESGLAVYEQFF TGTGCCATCAGTGAGTCAGGACTAGCGGTGTACGAGCAGTTCTTC
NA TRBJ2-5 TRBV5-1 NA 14 CASSLVGNQETQYF TGCGCCAGCAGCTTGGTAGGCAACCAAGAGACCCAGTACTTC